The 15 T cell receptor beta chains listed next were all sequenced from one sample in a study of Ad26.COV2.S vaccination and SARS-CoV-2 variants. The method was immunoSEQ multiplex PCR; TCRdb's version includes in-frame clones alone and lacks a portion of them. The sample has some 390,000 clones; about nine tenths are singletons. As for treatment: 15 to 20 received Ad26.COV2.S at low or high dose, single or two shots; 5 received placebo; per-sample allocation not given. Each sample was drawn 63 days after the first injection (of vaccine or placebo). This material consisted of peripheral blood, taken in a trial of Ad26.COV2.S vaccine versus placebo. These receptor sequences come from a person aged 18-60 years who received the Ad26.COV2.S COVID-19 vaccine or a placebo.

This chain joins TRBV6-5 and TRBJ1-2, with 9 bases that match TRBD1. The length of the CDR3 is 13 residues. Germline V gene sequence: CDR1 MNHEY, CDR2 SVGAGI. J was trimmed by 7 bases and V by 5 bases; bases with no gene match: 5. This CDR3 is CASSPTGGLGYTF. For the CDR3, the DNA is TGTGCCAGCAGTCCTACAGGGGGCCTTGGCTACACCTTC.

The V call is TRBV13, the J call TRBJ2-1, with a possible D match to TRBD2 (6 bases). CDR1 is PRHDT and CDR2 is FYEKMQ in the germline V gene (reference sequence). CDR3 length: 16 amino acids. The ends were cut back, 5 bases at V and 2 bases at J, with 16 bases in the middle. CDR3: CASSTTGTPTYNEQFF. The CDR3 DNA reads TGTGCCAGCAGCACCACCGGGACTCCAACCTACAATGAGCAGTTCTTC.

The gene calls are TRBV27 and TRBJ1-4, with 8 positions matching TRBD1. Germline V gives CDR1 MNHEY, CDR2 SMNVEV (reference sequence). With V trimmed by 0 bases and J by 7 bases, 7 bases remained unmatched. The CDR3 is 16 amino acids. The CDR3 region has the DNA TGTGCCAGCAGTTTATCGTCTGGACAGGGACGTGAAAAACTGTTTTTT. Its translation: CASSLSSGQGREKLFF.

The chain couples TRBV29-1 to TRBJ2-7; the match to TRBD1 covers 7 bases. The V gene's germline CDR1 is SQVTM and CDR2 ANQGSEA. V lost 7 bases to trimming and J lost 0 bases; unmatched junction nucleotides: 9. The CDR3 totals 14 residues. CDR3 bases: TGCAGCGCTAGGGACAGCAAATCCTCCTACGAGCAGTACTTC. Encoded protein: CSARDSKSSYEQYF.

This sequence joins TRBV4-2 and TRBJ1-1; D unresolved. Trimming cost V 0 bases and J 5 bases, with 10 bases left between them. The CDR3 is made up of 14 amino acids. Looked up from germline, CDR1 is LGHNA and CDR2 is YNFKEQ. The CDR3 DNA is TGTGCCAGCAGCCAAGATACGGGTGTTACTGAAGCTTTCTTT. Translating gives CASSQDTGVTEAFF.

The chain uses TRBV7-6 and TRBJ2-1; TRBD1 matches at 12 bases. The germline V gene has CDR1 SGHVS and CDR2 FNYEAQ. The CDR3 runs to 15 residues. V was pared by 4 bases and J by 9 bases, with 7 bases of the junction left unmatched. CDR3 nucleotides: TGTGCCAGCAGCTACCGGGACAGGGGGCTGTTTGAGCAGTTCTTC. Translated: CASSYRDRGLFEQFF.

This chain joins TRBV23-1 and TRBJ1-5; D gene unclear. TRBV23-1 is recorded as an ORF, its role being uncertain. This CDR3 is built from 17 residues. V was clipped by 0 bases and J by 0 bases, with 12 bases between them. CDR3 sequence reads: CASSQSREVYSNQPQHF. For the CDR3, the DNA is TGCGCCAGCAGTCAATCGAGGGAGGTTTATAGCAATCAGCCCCAGCATTTT.

The table lists this clone with a few counts. The chain links TRBV19 to TRBJ1-2, with a tentative D call TRBD1 (5 bases). V was cut by 3 bases and J by 8 bases, with 13 bases left in between. Germline CDR1 LNHDA, CDR2 SQIVND (reference sequence). The CDR3 consists of 13 residues. The CDR3: CASSIKGERGYTF. The DNA of the CDR3 is TGTGCCAGTAGTATTAAAGGGGAGAGAGGCTACACCTTC.

The V and J genes are TRBV29-1 and TRBJ2-5; D unresolved. This CDR3 is built from 12 residues. Germline CDR1 is SQVTM and CDR2 is ANQGSEA. Trimming cost V 7 bases and J 4 bases, with 13 bases left between them. In DNA form, the CDR3 reads TGCAGCGGCACAGTGATCGGAGAGACCCAGTACTTC. This gives the protein CSGTVIGETQYF.

This chain links TRBV28 with TRBJ1-1; D call uncertain. V gave up 7 bases and J gave up 1 base, with 10 bases separating them. The CDR3 is 13 amino acids. Germline assignment: CDR1 MDHEN and CDR2 SYDVKM. The CDR3 reads CASTRDGNTEAFF. The DNA for the CDR3 is TGTGCCAGCACCAGAGACGGGAACACTGAAGCTTTCTTT. Variable domain in full (rest from reference TRBV28 and TRBJ1-1): DVKVTQSSRYLVKRTGEKVFLECVQDMDHENMFWYRQDPGLGLRLIYFSYDVKMKEKGDIPEGYSVSREKKERFSLILESASTNQTSMYLCASTRDGNTEAFFGQGTRLTVV.

J is TRBJ1-5 and V is TRBV28; D ambiguous. This CDR3 is 14 amino acids long. Germline lookup yields CDR1 MDHEN and CDR2 SYDVKM. The ends were cut back, 3 bases at V and 4 bases at J, with 10 bases in the middle. CDR3: CASSFLALNQPQHF. CDR3 nucleotide sequence: TGTGCCAGCAGTTTTCTTGCCCTTAATCAGCCCCAGCATTTT.

The rearrangement joins TRBV19 to TRBJ1-5; a possible D gene is TRBD1 (6 bases). Germline CDR1 reads LNHDA; CDR2 reads SQIVND (reference sequence). This CDR3 has 16 residues. V lost 5 bases and J lost 0, with 14 bases in between. The CDR3 region is CASSPWTAISNQPQHF. CDR3 in DNA: TGTGCCAGTAGTCCCTGGACAGCGATTAGCAATCAGCCCCAGCATTTT.

This clone appeared a single time. The rearrangement joins TRBV2 to TRBJ2-3; no reliable D call. This CDR3 is built from 12 residues. Trimming took 6 bases from V and 2 from J, leaving 6 bases between them. The germline gives CDR1 SNHLY, CDR2 FYNNEI. CDR3 amino acids: CASRETTDTQYF. Here the CDR3 DNA reads TGTGCCAGCAGGGAAACCACAGATACGCAGTATTTT. Full variable domain (rest looked up from reference TRBV2 and TRBJ2-3): EPEVTQTPSHQVTQMGQEVILRCVPISNHLYFYWYRQILGQKVEFLVSFYNNEISEKSEIFDDQFSVERPDGSNFTLKIRSTKLEDSAMYFCASRETTDTQYFGPGTRLTVL.

This sequence joins TRBV2 and TRBJ2-2; 8 bases fit TRBD2. With 5 bases clipped from V and 5 bases from J, the junction kept 4 bases outside the gene matches. Germline lookup yields CDR1 SNHLY and CDR2 FYNNEI. CDR3 length: 14 residues. The CDR3 region is CASSRTSRTGELFF. CDR3 in DNA: TGTGCCAGCAGTCGGACTAGCAGGACCGGGGAGCTGTTTTTT.

The DNA of the CDR3 is TGTGCCAGCAGCTTTGGGGGGCCGGGGCTAAGAGGGGCCAACGTCCTGACTTTC. Translation gives CASSFGGPGLRGANVLTF. The chain combines TRBV7-8 with TRBJ2-6; D possibly uses TRBD1 or TRBD2 (6 bases each). CDR1 is SGHVS and CDR2 is FQNEAQ in the germline V gene. This CDR3 contains 18 residues. V was pared by 3 bases and J by 4 bases, with 19 bases between.